One and the same sample provided the 6 T cell receptor beta chains below, sequenced in a study of blood T cells in healthy people across ages. Combining a sample-barcoded 5' primer with a J-beta primer mix, a second PCR ran for roughly 6 to 12 cycles. One entry per CDR3 protein, called by TCRdb with MiXCR from the 5' RACE reads. The sample shows roughly 700,000 distinct CDR3 sequences, 49% of them seen only once. Sequencing was done on a sample of blood. Receptors originate from a woman aged 60-70 years in good health.

The sample holds many counts of this clonotype. The chain combines TRBV4-3 with TRBJ2-1; D not resolved. V was trimmed by 2 bases and J by 11 bases, leaving 13 bases between them. Germline V gene data show CDR1 as LGHNA and CDR2 as YSLEER. CDR3 size: 13 residues. The CDR3 loop reads CASSQRTAVKQFF. Written as DNA, the CDR3 is TGCGCCAGCAGCCAAAGGACCGCCGTTAAGCAGTTCTTC.

The genes are TRBV11-2 and TRBJ2-3, with a weak D call TRBD1 (6 bases). Germline-derived CDR1 and CDR2 are SGHAT and FQNNGV. V shed 2 bases and J shed 5 bases, with 11 bases lying between them. The length of the CDR3 is 14 residues. CDR3: CASSLQTGKDTQYF. As DNA, the CDR3 is TGTGCCAGCAGCTTACAGACAGGAAAAGATACGCAGTATTTT.

The chain employs TRBV12-3 or TRBV12-4 and TRBJ1-2; 9 positions agree with TRBD1. The CDR3 is made up of 15 amino acids. The trim removed 3 bases at V and 7 bases at J, leaving 9 bases unmatched. CDR3 coding DNA: TGTGCCAGCAGTTTCCTGGGGACAGGGAACGGTGGCTACACCTTC. This sequence encodes CASSFLGTGNGGYTF.

In its sample, this clonotype was seen a few times. The J gene is TRBJ2-3, the V gene TRBV18, with a possible D match to TRBD1 (6 bases). CDR1 is KGHSH and CDR2 is LQKENI in the germline V gene. The germline V and J ends were trimmed by 2 bases and 4 bases, with 10 bases remaining between them. This CDR3 is built from 14 residues. Here the CDR3 reads CASSPKQGPDTQYF. CDR3 bases: TGTGCCAGCTCACCAAAACAGGGTCCAGATACGCAGTATTTT. The entire variable domain, with the rest obtained from reference TRBV18 and TRBJ2-3, is as follows: NAGVMQNPRHLVRRRGQEARLRCSPMKGHSHVYWYRQLPEEGLKFMVYLQKENIIDESGMPKERFSAEFPKEGPSILRIQQVVRGDSAAYFCASSPKQGPDTQYFGPGTRLTVL.

This clonotype was observed at least ten times. Compared with germline, one end of the junction differs, possibly owing to a read error. The chain joins TRBV7-7 to TRBJ2-3; D call uncertain. This CDR3 is built from 14 residues. Germline values: CDR1 SSHAT, CDR2 FNYEAQ (reference sequence). The CDR3 spells CASSPESSSGTQYF. CDR3 bases: TGTGCTAGCAGCCCGGAGTCCTCGTCGGGTACGCAGTATTTT.

V gene TRBV20-1 combines with J gene TRBJ1-3; tentative D call: TRBD1 (6 bases). The CDR3 has 15 amino acids. V was clipped by 5 bases and J by 2 bases, with 16 bases between them. Germline V gene lookup returns CDR1 DFQATT and CDR2 SNEGSKA (reference sequence). The CDR3 sequence is CSAPRAQGPGNTIYF. CDR3 nucleotide sequence: TGCAGTGCTCCGAGGGCGCAGGGGCCTGGAAACACCATATATTTT.